The clone carrying this TCR beta chain has a handful of counts. One entry per CDR3 protein results from TCRdb running MiXCR on the 5' RACE reads. The sample shows just over 60,000 distinct CDR3 sequences, about 10% of them seen only once. The data were taken from a study of T-cell memory formation after mild COVID-19. Germline loops: CDR1 KGHSH, CDR2 LQKENI. The CDR3 runs 16 residues. With V trimmed by 0 bases and J by 2 bases, 3 bases remained unmatched. This sequence joins TRBV18 and TRBJ2-5; 10 bases are shared with TRBD2. This clonotype originated in a man aged 18 to 35 who had mild COVID-19 (a few samples of this study predate the infection). Cell type and time point are not known. What was sequenced was PBMCs or a T cell subset sorted from them (not recorded which). CDR3 region: CASSPPSSGGQETQYF. For the CDR3, the DNA is TGTGCCAGCTCACCACCGTCTAGCGGGGGACAAGAGACCCAGTACTTC.